This T cell receptor (beta chain) appears in the sequencing data of a study of CD8+ T cells in alopecia areata. Background on the study: Patients in the treated group were given tofacitinib by mouth, 5 to 10 mg twice a day. Points from the study as a whole: There were also resident alphabeta T cells of normal skin sequenced in scalp samples. Higher clonality than in normal scalp was seen in lesional scalp, especially alopecia totalis/universalis.

Once RNA had been extracted, it was reverse transcribed into cDNA to act as the sequencing template. Assay: immunoSEQ multiplex PCR; the TCRdb copy retains only in-frame clones and omits some. The sample has under 350,000 clones, 55% to 70% seen once. To note about this clone: The antigen is undetermined. Other DNA sequences in the same sample also yield this CDR3.

Treatment in this sample: oral pan-JAK inhibitor, 5-10 mg twice daily. Starting from PBMCs, sorting isolated CD4+ and CD8+ T cells. This TCR came from a human donor with alopecia areata. Here the sequenced sample was CD4+ T cells sorted from blood, taken at week 24, from a patient treated with tofacitinib.

The CDR3 nucleotides are TGCAGCGTTGAGGAGACGGGCAATGAAAAACTGTTTTTT. This encodes CSVEETGNEKLFF. The chain recombines TRBV29-1 with TRBJ1-4; no clear D. Trimming shortened V by 3 bases and J by 5 bases, and 10 bases separated the two germline ends. The CDR3 length is 13 residues. Germline V gene data show CDR1 as SQVTM and CDR2 as ANQGSEA. The variable domain in full, with the rest retrieved from reference TRBV29-1 and TRBJ1-4, is SAVISQKPSRDICQRGTSLTIQCQVDSQVTMMFWYRQQPGQSLTLIATANQGSEATYESGFVIDKFPISRPNLTFSTLTVSNMSPEDSSIYLCSVEETGNEKLFFGSGTQLSVL.